This TCR beta chain is drawn from a study of T cell clonotyping in hematopoietic cell transplantation. Study-wide findings and caveats: Pathologically expanded recipient clonotypes increased progressively from day 30 to day 180 as diversity fell. Cells were unsorted, so CD4 and CD8 contributions were not separated.

Germline CDR1 MNHEY, CDR2 SVGAGI. The CDR3 extends over 13 amino acids. V was cut by 2 bases and J by 2 bases, with 7 bases left in between. For this clone: Its target is not known.

Using immunoSEQ multiplex PCR, the repertoire was profiled, and TCRdb retains in-frame clones only, with some absent. The sample holds 15,000 or so clones; about 98% are singletons and the top ten take less than 4.5%. Samples: about 28 days before transplant, then days 30, 100 and 180 after. The source is a female patient between 50 and 59 years old who had an allogeneic stem cell transplant from an unrelated donor, so T cells may come from the graft donor. Some clones in this sample may be carry-over from other donors' samples. J is TRBJ2-7 and V is TRBV6-5; D remains unclear. This specimen consisted of peripheral blood mononuclear cells, obtained 30 days after allogeneic stem cell transplant. The CDR3 DNA reads TGTGCCAGCAGTTACGGGCCGACCTACGAGCAGTACTTC. The encoded protein is CASSYGPTYEQYF.